This TCR beta chain was sequenced during a study of T-cell memory formation after mild COVID-19. Study overall: Clusters were largely donor specific.

CDR3 length: 15 residues. V shed 1 base and J shed 0 bases, with 9 bases lying between them. Germline-derived CDR1 and CDR2 are LGHNA and YSLEER. One entry per CDR3 protein results from TCRdb running MiXCR on the 5' RACE reads. The repertoire holds under 550,000 distinct CDR3 sequences, with about 20% as singletons. About this clonotype: Its cognate antigen is unknown.

Whole-study findings and limits: There were some responding clones in pre-infection memory, which suggested that cross-reactive memory had joined.

This chain connects TRBV4-3 to TRBJ1-2, with TRBD1 as a possible D gene (5 bases). The sequenced material came from PBMCs or a T cell subset sorted from them (not recorded which). This sequence was found in a man younger than 35 who had mild COVID-19 (a few samples of this study predate the infection). Cell type and time point are not known. Here the CDR3 DNA reads TGCGCCAGCAGCCAAGCAGGGTTAACTAACTATGGCTACACCTTC. Translation gives CASSQAGLTNYGYTF.